The 5 T cell receptor beta chains reported below all come from one sample, sequenced in a study of shared clonotypes between healthy human individuals. Sequencing used immunoSEQ multiplex PCR; TCRdb keeps in-frame clones, though not all of them. The sample consists of roughly 2,000,000 clones, around 93% of them appearing once. Terminally differentiated effector memory CD45RA+ cells were excluded by CCR7 positive selection of CD45RO-negative cells. Sequencing was carried out using naive CD8+ T cells from PBMCs. The receptors here all came from a man aged 18 to 29 in good health. Some clones in this sample may be carry-over from other donors' samples.

The V gene is TRBV28, the J gene TRBJ2-7; 9 nucleotides match TRBD2. CDR1 is MDHEN and CDR2 is SYDVKM in the germline V gene. This CDR3 region has 14 residues. V shed 8 bases and J 0 bases; nucleotides not matched to a gene: 5. CDR3 protein: CASRFSGSSYEQYF. Here the CDR3 DNA reads TGTGCCAGCCGCTTTAGCGGGAGCTCCTACGAGCAGTACTTC.

On this clone itself: The identical CDR3 is also encoded by other nucleotide sequences in the sample. The chain carries TRBV5-1 and TRBJ2-7, with D unresolved. Germline V CDR1 and CDR2: SGHRS, YFSETQ. This CDR3 is 13 amino acids long. V lost 0 bases and J 3 bases, leaving 7 bases between the germline ends. The CDR3 here is CASSLGASYEQYF. The CDR3 region has the DNA TGCGCCAGCAGCTTGGGGGCGAGCTACGAGCAGTACTTC.

The table lists this clone with a count of one. The same CDR3 also results from other DNA sequences found in this sample. The chain has TRBV19 and TRBJ2-7; D gene uncertain. Looked up from germline, CDR1 is LNHDA and CDR2 is SQIVND (reference sequence). V lost 5 bases to trimming and J lost 4 bases, with 9 bases between them. The CDR3 runs 12 residues. The CDR3 protein is CASSPTGYEQYF. DNA of the CDR3: TGTGCCAGTAGTCCCACTGGGTACGAGCAGTACTTC.

Regarding this clone: Compared with germline, one end of the junction differs, possibly owing to a read error. This sequence joins TRBV6-1 and TRBJ2-7; D gene unclear. CDR3 length: 10 residues. Germline CDR1 MNHNS, CDR2 SASEGT. CDR3 region: CATSRSEQYF. CDR3 sequence (DNA): TGTGCCACCAGTAGAAGCGAGCAGTACTTC.

V usage is TRBV5-6 and J usage is TRBJ2-1; 8 bases are a match to TRBD2. J was trimmed by 6 bases and V by 4 bases; bases with no gene match: 3. This CDR3 has 13 amino acids. Germline CDR1 is SGHDT and CDR2 is YYEEEE. CDR3 sequence (DNA): TGTGCCAGCAGCCGGGGGGGAAGCAATGAGCAGTTCTTC. Amino acid sequence: CASSRGGSNEQFF.